This note documents a single TCR beta chain sequence. No cognate antigen has been identified for it. These data originate in a study of diagnostic markers for celiac disease (dated by TCRdb to the early 2020s). TCRdb lists the instrument as Illumina MiSeq. Following reprocessing of the reads by TCRdb, the data hold one row per CDR3 protein sequence and no DNA is available. This sample's clone table shows under 1,400 distinct CDR3 sequences. The top ten clonotypes cover roughly 11% of the sample. Counted from cysteine to phenylalanine, this CDR3 has 14 amino acids. The entry carries no DNA sequence. Based on the germline V gene, the CDR1 and CDR2 sequences are SGHAT and FQNNGV.

The V and J segments used are TRBV11-2 and TRBJ2-7; the TCRdb D gene call, TRBD1, has no DNA to confirm it. Sequencing was carried out using either unsorted cells or a sorted T cell fraction (not recorded which). The TCR was taken from a human donor. The CDR3 protein: CASGPGSGAYEQYF.